This entry features one T cell receptor beta chain sequence. Antigen: not known. This specimen belongs to a study of vaccination effects on CD4 cells after COVID-19. Looked up from germline, CDR1 is SEHNR and CDR2 is FQNEAQ (reference sequence). V shed 3 bases and J shed 6 bases, with 6 bases lying between them. The CDR3 has 12 amino acids. Whole-study findings and limits: Convalescent patients were scarce in the study, and it lacked early post-infection timepoints.

Assay used: immunoSEQ multiplex PCR; TCRdb lists only in-frame clones, some missing. Among about 27,000 clones listed, approximately 80% were seen once. Before sequencing took place, the ViraFEST assay used viral peptide pools to expand antigen-specific CD4+ T cells. Culture proceeded for nine to eleven days, and CD4+ T cells were then isolated. Documented for the person is a PCR-confirmed SARS-CoV-2 infection occurring between March and December 2020. On days 3 and 7, fresh IL-2 medium replaced half the medium. The chain is built from TRBV7-9 and TRBJ2-1; D not certain. The TCR was taken from a human donor who had a prior SARS-CoV-2 infection. This specimen consisted of CD4+ T cells from PBMCs cultured with HCoV-NL63 spike peptides, obtained before COVID-19 vaccination. CDR3 DNA: TGTGCCAGCAGCTTCTACCCCAATGAGCAGTTCTTC. As protein: CASSFYPNEQFF.